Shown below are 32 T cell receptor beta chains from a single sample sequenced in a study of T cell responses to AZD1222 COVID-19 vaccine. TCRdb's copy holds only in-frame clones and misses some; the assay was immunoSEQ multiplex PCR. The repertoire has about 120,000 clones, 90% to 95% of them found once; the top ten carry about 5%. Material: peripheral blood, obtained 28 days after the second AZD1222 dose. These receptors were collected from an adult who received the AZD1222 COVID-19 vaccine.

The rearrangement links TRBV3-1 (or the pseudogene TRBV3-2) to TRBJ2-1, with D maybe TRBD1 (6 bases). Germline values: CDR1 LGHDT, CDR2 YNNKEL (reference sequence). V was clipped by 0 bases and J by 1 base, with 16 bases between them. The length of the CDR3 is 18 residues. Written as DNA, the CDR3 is TGTGCCAGCAGCCAAGAGGCGCAGGGGCTAGTGTCCTACAATGAGCAGTTCTTC. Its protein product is CASSQEAQGLVSYNEQFF.

The CDR3 DNA reads as TGTGCTAGTGGTTTGGTGCACGGCACTGAAGCTTTCTTT. It specifies CASGLVHGTEAFF. This chain links TRBV12-5 with TRBJ1-1, with no clear D. CDR1 is LGHNT and CDR2 is FRNRAP in the germline V gene. The CDR3 contains 13 residues. Deletions cut 0 bases from V and 4 bases from J, with 6 bases between.

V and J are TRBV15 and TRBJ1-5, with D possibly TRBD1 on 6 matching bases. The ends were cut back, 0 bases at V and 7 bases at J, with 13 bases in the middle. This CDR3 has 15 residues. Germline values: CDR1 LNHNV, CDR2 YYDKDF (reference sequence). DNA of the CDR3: TGTGCCACCAGCAGAGAACGGGACACTTGGCAGCCCCAGCATTTT. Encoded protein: CATSRERDTWQPQHF.

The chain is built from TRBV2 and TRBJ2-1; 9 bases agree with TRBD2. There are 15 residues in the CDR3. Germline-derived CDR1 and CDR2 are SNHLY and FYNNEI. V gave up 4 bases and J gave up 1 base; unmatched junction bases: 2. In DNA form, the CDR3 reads TGTGCCAGCAGTGTCACTAGCGGGTCCTACAATGAGCAGTTCTTC. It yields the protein CASSVTSGSYNEQFF. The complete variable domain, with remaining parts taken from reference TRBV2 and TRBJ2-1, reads EPEVTQTPSHQVTQMGQEVILRCVPISNHLYFYWYRQILGQKVEFLVSFYNNEISEKSEIFDDQFSVERPDGSNFTLKIRSTKLEDSAMYFCASSVTSGSYNEQFFGPGTRLTVL.

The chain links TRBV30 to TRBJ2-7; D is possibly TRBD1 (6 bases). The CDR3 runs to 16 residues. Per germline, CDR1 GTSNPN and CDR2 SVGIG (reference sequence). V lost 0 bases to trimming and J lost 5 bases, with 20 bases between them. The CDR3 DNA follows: TGTGCCTGGAGTGTAAAAGGGGGAGTGAACCGTCACGAGCAGTACTTC. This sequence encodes CAWSVKGGVNRHEQYF.

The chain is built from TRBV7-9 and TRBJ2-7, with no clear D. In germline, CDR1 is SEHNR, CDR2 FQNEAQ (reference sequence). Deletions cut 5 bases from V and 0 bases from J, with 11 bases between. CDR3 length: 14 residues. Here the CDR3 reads CASSLTSSSYEQYF. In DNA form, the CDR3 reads TGTGCCAGCAGCCTGACTTCTAGCTCCTACGAGCAGTACTTC.

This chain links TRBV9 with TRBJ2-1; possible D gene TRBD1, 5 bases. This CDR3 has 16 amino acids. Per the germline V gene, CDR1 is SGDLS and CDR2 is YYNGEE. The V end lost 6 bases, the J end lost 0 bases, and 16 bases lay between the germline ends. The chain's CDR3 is CASTMGPSSSYNEQFF. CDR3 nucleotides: TGTGCCAGCACCATGGGGCCCAGCAGCTCCTACAATGAGCAGTTCTTC. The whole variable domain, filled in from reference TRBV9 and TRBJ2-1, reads DSGVTQTPKHLITATGQRVTLRCSPRSGDLSVYWYQQSLDQGLQFLIQYYNGEERAKGNILERFSAQQFPDLHSELNLSSLELGDSALYFCASTMGPSSSYNEQFFGPGTRLTVL.

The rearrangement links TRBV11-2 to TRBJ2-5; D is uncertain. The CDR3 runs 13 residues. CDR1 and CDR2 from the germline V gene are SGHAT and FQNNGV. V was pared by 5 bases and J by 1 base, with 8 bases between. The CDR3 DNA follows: TGTGCCAGCAGCCCGAACTCCCAAGAGACCCAGTACTTC. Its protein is CASSPNSQETQYF. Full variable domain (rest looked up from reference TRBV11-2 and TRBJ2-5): EAGVAQSPRYKIIEKRQSVAFWCNPISGHATLYWYQQILGQGPKLLIQFQNNGVVDDSQLPKDRFSAERLKGVDSTLKIQPAKLEDSAVYLCASSPNSQETQYFGPGTRLLVL.

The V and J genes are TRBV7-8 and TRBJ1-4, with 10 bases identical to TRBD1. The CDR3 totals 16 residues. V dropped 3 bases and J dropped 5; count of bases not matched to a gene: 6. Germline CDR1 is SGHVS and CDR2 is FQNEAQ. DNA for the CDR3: TGTGCCAGCAGCTTCTCCCCGGGACAGGGGAATGAAAAACTGTTTTTT. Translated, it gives CASSFSPGQGNEKLFF.

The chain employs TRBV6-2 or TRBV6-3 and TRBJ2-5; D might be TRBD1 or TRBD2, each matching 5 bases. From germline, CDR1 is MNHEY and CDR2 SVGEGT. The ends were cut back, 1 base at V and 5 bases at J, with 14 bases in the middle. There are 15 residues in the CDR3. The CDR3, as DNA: TGTGCCAGCAGTTACTTCGGGACCCCGGGGGAGACCCAGTACTTC. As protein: CASSYFGTPGETQYF.

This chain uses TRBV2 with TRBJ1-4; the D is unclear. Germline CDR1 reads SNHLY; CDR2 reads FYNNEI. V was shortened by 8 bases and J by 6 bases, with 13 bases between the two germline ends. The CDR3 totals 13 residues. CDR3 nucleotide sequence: TGTGCCAGCCGACGCGGAGGCGATGAAAAACTGTTTTTT. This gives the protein CASRRGGDEKLFF.

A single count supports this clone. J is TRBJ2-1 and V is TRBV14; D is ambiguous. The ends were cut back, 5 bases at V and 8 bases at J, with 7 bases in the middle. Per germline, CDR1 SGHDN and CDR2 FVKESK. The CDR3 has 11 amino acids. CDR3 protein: CASSSAHEQFF. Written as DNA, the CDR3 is TGTGCCAGCAGCTCTGCCCATGAGCAGTTCTTC.

The CDR3 DNA sequence: TGTGCCAGCAGCTACGACGCGGAGGGCTACACCTTC. This codes for CASSYDAEGYTF. The chain carries TRBV11-2 and TRBJ1-2; no reliable D call. Trimming took off 4 bases at V and 8 bases at J, with 11 bases between the two ends. Per germline, CDR1 SGHAT and CDR2 FQNNGV. This CDR3 is 12 amino acids long.

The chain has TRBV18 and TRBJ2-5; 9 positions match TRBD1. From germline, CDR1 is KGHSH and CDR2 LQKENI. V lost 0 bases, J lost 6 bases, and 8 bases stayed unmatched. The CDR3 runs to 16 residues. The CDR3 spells CASSPPGVGQGKTQYF. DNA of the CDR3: TGTGCCAGCTCACCACCGGGGGTAGGACAGGGGAAGACCCAGTACTTC.

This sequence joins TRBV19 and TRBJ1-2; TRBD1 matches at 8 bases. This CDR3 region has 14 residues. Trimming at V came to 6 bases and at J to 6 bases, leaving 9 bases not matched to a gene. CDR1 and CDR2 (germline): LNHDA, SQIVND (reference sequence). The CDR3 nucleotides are TGTGCCAGTAGCCTAGGACAGGGTCCGGATGGCTACACCTTC. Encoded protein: CASSLGQGPDGYTF.

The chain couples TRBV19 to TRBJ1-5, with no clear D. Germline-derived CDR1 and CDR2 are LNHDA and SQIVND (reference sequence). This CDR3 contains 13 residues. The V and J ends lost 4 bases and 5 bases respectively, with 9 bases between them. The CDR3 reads CASSKERDQPQHF. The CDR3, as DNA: TGTGCCAGTAGTAAAGAGAGAGATCAGCCCCAGCATTTT.

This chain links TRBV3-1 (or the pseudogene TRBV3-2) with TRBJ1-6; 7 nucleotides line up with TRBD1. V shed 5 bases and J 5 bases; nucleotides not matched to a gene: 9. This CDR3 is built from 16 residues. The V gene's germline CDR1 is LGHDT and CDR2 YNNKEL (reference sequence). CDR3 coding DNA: TGTGCCAGCAGCACCTCGAGGGACAGAGATAATTCACCCCTCCACTTT. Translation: CASSTSRDRDNSPLHF.

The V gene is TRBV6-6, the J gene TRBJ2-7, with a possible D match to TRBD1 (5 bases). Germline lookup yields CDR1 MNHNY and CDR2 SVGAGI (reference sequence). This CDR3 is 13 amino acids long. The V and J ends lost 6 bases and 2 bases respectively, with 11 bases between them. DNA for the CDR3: TGTGCCAGCAGCCCAGGGAACCCCTACGAGCAGTACTTC. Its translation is CASSPGNPYEQYF.

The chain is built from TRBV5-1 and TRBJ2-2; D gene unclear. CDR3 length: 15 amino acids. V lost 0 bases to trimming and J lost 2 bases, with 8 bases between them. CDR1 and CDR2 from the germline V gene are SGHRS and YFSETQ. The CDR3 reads CASSLAGSNTGELFF. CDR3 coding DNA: TGCGCCAGCAGCTTGGCCGGGTCTAACACCGGGGAGCTGTTTTTT.

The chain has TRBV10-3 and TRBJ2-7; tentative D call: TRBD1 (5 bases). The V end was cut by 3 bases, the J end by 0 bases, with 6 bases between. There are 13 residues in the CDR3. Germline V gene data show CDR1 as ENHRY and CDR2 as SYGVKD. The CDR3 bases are TGTGCCATCAGTGACAGGGACTCCTACGAGCAGTACTTC. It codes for CAISDRDSYEQYF.

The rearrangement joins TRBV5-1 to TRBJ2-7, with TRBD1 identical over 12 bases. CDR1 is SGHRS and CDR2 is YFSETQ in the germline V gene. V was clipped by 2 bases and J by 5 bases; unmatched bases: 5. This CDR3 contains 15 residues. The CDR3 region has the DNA TGCGCCAGCAGCTTACAGGGACAGGGGGCAAACGAGCAGTACTTC. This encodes CASSLQGQGANEQYF.

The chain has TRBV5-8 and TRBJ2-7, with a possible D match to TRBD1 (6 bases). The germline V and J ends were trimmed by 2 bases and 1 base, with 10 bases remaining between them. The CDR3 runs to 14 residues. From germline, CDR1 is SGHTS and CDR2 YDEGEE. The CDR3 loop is CASSFRDTSYEQYF. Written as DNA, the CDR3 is TGTGCCAGCAGCTTTAGGGACACTTCCTACGAGCAGTACTTC.

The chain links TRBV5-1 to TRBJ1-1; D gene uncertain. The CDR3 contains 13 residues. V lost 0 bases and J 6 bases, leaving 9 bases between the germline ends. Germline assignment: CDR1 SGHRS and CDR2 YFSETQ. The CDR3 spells CASSLVRGSEAFF. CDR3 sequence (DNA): TGCGCCAGCAGCTTGGTTCGCGGCTCTGAAGCTTTCTTT.

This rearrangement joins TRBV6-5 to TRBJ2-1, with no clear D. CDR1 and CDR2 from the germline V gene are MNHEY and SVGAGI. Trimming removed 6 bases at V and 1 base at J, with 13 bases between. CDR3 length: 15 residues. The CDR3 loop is CASSGNFGSYNEQFF. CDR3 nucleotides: TGTGCCAGCAGCGGCAACTTTGGTTCCTACAATGAGCAGTTCTTC.

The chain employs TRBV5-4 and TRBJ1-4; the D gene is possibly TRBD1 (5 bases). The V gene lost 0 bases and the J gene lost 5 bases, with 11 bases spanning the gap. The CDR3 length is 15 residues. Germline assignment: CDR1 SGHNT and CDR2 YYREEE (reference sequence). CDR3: CASSLDQGENEKLFF. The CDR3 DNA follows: TGTGCCAGCAGCTTGGATCAGGGTGAGAATGAAAAACTGTTTTTT.

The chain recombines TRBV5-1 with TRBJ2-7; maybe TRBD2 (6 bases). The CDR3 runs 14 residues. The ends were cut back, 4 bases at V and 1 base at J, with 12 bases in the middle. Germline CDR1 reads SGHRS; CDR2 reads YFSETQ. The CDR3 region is CASSAGTASYEQYF. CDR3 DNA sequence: TGCGCCAGCAGCGCCGGGACTGCTTCCTACGAGCAGTACTTC.

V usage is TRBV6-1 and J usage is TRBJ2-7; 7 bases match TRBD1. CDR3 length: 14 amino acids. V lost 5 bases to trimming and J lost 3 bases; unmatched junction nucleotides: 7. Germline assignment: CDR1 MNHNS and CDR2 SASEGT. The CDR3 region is CASSQTGPLYEQYF. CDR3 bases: TGTGCCAGCAGTCAGACAGGGCCCCTCTACGAGCAGTACTTC.

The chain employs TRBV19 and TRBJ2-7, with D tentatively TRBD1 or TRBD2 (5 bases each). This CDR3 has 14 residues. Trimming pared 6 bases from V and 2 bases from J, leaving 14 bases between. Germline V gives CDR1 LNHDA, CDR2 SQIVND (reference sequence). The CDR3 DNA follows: TGTGCCAGTAGACGCGGGCAGGGCACCTACGAGCAGTACTTC. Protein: CASRRGQGTYEQYF.

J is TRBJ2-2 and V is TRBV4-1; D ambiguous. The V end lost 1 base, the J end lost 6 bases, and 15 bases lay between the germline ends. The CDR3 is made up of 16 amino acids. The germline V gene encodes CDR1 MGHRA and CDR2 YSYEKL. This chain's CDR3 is CASSQGVGEAAGELFF. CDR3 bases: TGCGCCAGCAGCCAAGGAGTGGGTGAGGCGGCCGGGGAGCTGTTTTTT.

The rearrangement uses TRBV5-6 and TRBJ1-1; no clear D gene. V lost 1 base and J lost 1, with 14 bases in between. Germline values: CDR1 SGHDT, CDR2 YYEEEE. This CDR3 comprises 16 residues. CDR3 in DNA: TGTGCCAGCAGCTTGTTAGATCGTTTCGGGAACACTGAAGCTTTCTTT. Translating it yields CASSLLDRFGNTEAFF.

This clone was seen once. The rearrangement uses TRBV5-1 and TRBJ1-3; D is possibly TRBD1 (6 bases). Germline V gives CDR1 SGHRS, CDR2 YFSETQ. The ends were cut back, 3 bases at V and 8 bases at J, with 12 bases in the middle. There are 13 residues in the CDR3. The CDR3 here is CASSSQGPDTIYF. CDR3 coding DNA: TGCGCCAGCAGCTCGCAGGGGCCGGACACCATATATTTT.

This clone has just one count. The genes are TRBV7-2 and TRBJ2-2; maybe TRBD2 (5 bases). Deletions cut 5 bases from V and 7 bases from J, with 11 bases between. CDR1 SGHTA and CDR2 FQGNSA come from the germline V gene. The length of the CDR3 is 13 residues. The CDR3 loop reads CASSRDVSGELFF. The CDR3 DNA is TGTGCCAGCAGCCGGGATGTCAGCGGGGAGCTGTTTTTT.